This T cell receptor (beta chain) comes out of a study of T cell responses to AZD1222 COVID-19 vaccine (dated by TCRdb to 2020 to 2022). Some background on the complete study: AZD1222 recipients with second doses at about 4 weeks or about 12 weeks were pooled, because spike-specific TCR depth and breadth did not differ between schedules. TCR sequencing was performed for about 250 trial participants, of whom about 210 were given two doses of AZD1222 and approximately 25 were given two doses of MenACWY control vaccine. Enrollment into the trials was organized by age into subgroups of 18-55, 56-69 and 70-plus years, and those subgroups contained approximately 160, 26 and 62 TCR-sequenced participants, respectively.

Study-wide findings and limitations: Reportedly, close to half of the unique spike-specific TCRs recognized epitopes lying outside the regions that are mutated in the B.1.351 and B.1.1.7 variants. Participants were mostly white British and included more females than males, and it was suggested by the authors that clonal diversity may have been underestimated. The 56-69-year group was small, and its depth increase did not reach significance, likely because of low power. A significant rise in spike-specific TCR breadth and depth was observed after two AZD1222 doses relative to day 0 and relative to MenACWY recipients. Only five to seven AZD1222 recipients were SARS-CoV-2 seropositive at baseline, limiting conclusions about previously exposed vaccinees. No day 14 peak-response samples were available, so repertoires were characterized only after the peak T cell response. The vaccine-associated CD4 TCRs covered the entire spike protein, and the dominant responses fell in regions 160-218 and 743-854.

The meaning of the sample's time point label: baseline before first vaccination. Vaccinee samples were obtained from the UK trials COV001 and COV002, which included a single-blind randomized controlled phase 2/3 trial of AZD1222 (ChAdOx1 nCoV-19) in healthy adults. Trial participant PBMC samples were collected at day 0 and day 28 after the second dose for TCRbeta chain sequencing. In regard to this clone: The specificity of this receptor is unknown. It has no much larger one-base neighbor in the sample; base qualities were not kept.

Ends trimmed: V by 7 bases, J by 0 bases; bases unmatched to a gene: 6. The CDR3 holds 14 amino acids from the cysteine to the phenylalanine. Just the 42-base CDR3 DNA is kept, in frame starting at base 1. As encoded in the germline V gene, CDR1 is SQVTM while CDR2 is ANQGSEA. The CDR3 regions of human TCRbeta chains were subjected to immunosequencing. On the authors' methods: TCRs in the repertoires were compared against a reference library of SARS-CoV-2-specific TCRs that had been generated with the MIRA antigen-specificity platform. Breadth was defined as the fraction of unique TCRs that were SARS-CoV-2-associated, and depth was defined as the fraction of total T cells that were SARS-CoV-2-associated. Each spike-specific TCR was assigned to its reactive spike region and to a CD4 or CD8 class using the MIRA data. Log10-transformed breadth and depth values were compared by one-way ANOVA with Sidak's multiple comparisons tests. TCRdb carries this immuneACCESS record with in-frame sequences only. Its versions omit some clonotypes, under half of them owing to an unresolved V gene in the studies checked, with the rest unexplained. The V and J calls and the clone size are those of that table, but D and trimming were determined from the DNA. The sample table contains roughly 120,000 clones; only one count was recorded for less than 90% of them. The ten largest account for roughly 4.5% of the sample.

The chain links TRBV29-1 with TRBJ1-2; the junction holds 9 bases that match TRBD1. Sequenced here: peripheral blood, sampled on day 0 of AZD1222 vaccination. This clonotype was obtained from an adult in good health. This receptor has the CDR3 CSGTGVGTNYGYTF. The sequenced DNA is TGCAGCGGGACAGGGGTTGGAACTAACTATGGCTACACCTTC.